This passage covers 20 T cell receptor beta chains from one sample sequenced in a study of OX40 agonist ivuxolimab in advanced cancers. Assay used: immunoSEQ multiplex PCR; TCRdb lists only in-frame clones, some missing. This table has 45,000 to 60,000 clones, over 75% appearing once. The material was CD4+ or CD8+ T cells sorted from blood, obtained in a trial of the OX40 agonist ivuxolimab. These receptors all come from an adult with an advanced solid tumor such as melanoma, head and neck, liver or kidney cancer.

The chain couples TRBV27 to TRBJ1-5, with no clear D. Per the germline V gene, CDR1 is MNHEY and CDR2 is SMNVEV (reference sequence). The CDR3 covers 15 residues. The V end was cut by 1 base, the J end by 5 bases, with 12 bases between. The CDR3: CASSLFEGRHQPQHF. In DNA, the CDR3 is TGTGCCAGCAGTTTATTTGAAGGGCGACATCAGCCCCAGCATTTT.

This chain uses TRBV19 with TRBJ2-6; D possibly uses TRBD1 or TRBD2 (5 bases each). This CDR3 contains 16 residues. In germline, CDR1 is LNHDA, CDR2 SQIVND (reference sequence). Trimming shortened V by 2 bases and J by 3 bases, and 11 bases separated the two germline ends. CDR3 DNA sequence: TGTGCCAGTAGTATATATGAGGGGTTTGGGGCCAACGTCCTGACTTTC. Its protein product is CASSIYEGFGANVLTF.

The chain joins TRBV6-1 to TRBJ2-1; tentatively, D is TRBD2 (5 bases). Germline values: CDR1 MNHNS, CDR2 SASEGT. The V gene lost 4 bases and the J gene lost 1 base, with 14 bases spanning the gap. This CDR3 is 16 amino acids long. The CDR3 DNA reads as TGTGCCAGCAGTGGAGGGCACCTGAGGTCCTACAATGAGCAGTTCTTC. Amino acids: CASSGGHLRSYNEQFF.

The V and J genes are TRBV5-4 and TRBJ2-3; 12 nucleotides align to TRBD2. J lost 6 bases, V lost 1 base, and 0 bases had no gene match. The CDR3 runs to 14 residues. The germline CDR1 and CDR2 sequences are SGHNT and YYREEE (reference sequence). The CDR3 nucleotides are TGTGCCAGCAGCTTGACTAGCGGGAGGGATACGCAGTATTTT. It codes for CASSLTSGRDTQYF. The entire variable domain, with the rest obtained from reference TRBV5-4 and TRBJ2-3, is as follows: ETGVTQSPTHLIKTRGQQVTLRCSSQSGHNTVSWYQQALGQGPQFIFQYYREEENGRGNFPPRFSGLQFPNYSSELNVNALELDDSALYLCASSLTSGRDTQYFGPGTRLTVL.

The CDR3 reads CASSRDRAYEQYF. Written as DNA, the CDR3 is TGTGCCAGCAGCCGGGACAGAGCCTACGAGCAGTACTTC. J is TRBJ2-7 and V is TRBV11-2; 7 bases agree with TRBD1. Losses at the gene ends were 5 bases for V and 2 bases for J; bases not matched to a gene: 3. Germline V gives CDR1 SGHAT, CDR2 FQNNGV. The CDR3 loop spans 13 amino acids.

J is TRBJ2-7 and V is TRBV2, with 10 nucleotides matching TRBD1. The CDR3 is made up of 15 amino acids. The V segment lost 2 bases and the J segment 1 base; nucleotides outside the gene matches: 2. Per the germline V gene, CDR1 is SNHLY and CDR2 is FYNNEI. This chain's CDR3 is CASSERDRGSYEQYF. The CDR3 bases are TGTGCCAGCAGTGAAAGGGACAGGGGATCCTACGAGCAGTACTTC.

This rearrangement joins TRBV7-2 to TRBJ2-5, with 8 bases matching TRBD2. Germline V gene lookup returns CDR1 SGHTA and CDR2 FQGNSA. The CDR3 loop spans 14 amino acids. Unmatched junction bases numbered 7, after V lost 5 bases and J lost 5 bases. The CDR3 spells CASSRGLATETQYF. The DNA for the CDR3 is TGTGCCAGCAGCCGTGGACTAGCAACGGAGACCCAGTACTTC.

The gene calls are TRBV5-6 and TRBJ2-1; D gene uncertain. Germline CDR1 is SGHDT and CDR2 is YYEEEE. Trimming took 4 bases from V and 3 from J, leaving 11 bases between them. CDR3 length equals 14 residues. CDR3 nucleotide sequence: TGTGCCAGCAGCCGATGGGTCCGCTACAATGAGCAGTTCTTC. Its translation: CASSRWVRYNEQFF. Full variable domain (remainder filled in from reference TRBV5-6 and TRBJ2-1): DAGVTQSPTHLIKTRGQQVTLRCSPKSGHDTVSWYQQALGQGPQFIFQYYEEEERQRGNFPDRFSGHQFPNYSSELNVNALLLGDSALYLCASSRWVRYNEQFFGPGTRLTVL.

This sequence joins TRBV29-1 and TRBJ2-3, with D unclear. The CDR3 is made up of 10 amino acids. CDR1 is SQVTM, CDR2 ANQGSEA, per germline. Between the trimmed V and J ends, which lost 5 bases and 5 bases, there was a span of 5 bases. The CDR3 loop is CSVPGDTQYF. DNA of the CDR3: TGCAGCGTTCCAGGAGATACGCAGTATTTT.

This clone was detected once. J is TRBJ2-7 and V is TRBV9; D not resolved. CDR3 size: 15 residues. Trimming removed 0 bases from V and 6 bases from J, with 16 bases in between. Germline assignment: CDR1 SGDLS and CDR2 YYNGEE. The CDR3 nucleotides are TGTGCCAGCAGCGTAGGGGTAGTCCGGACGACCGAGCAGTACTTC. Translating it yields CASSVGVVRTTEQYF.

This clone showed up just a few times. V gene TRBV9 combines with J gene TRBJ2-7; 8 bases map to TRBD1. The V and J ends lost 3 bases and 3 bases, in that order; junction bases with no gene match: 8. The germline CDR1 and CDR2 sequences are SGDLS and YYNGEE. This CDR3 is 15 amino acids long. CDR3 in amino acids: CASSAGDRSFYEQYF. The CDR3 DNA reads TGTGCCAGCAGCGCAGGGGACAGGAGCTTCTACGAGCAGTACTTC.

The chain is built from TRBV11-3 and TRBJ1-1; 9 nucleotides align to TRBD1. The CDR3 has 15 amino acids. Trimming at V came to 1 base and at J to 4 bases, leaving 4 bases not matched to a gene. Germline-derived CDR1 and CDR2 are SGHNT and YENEEA. Written as DNA, the CDR3 is TGTGCCAGCAGCTTAGTCAGGACAGGGGCCACTGAAGCTTTCTTT. Protein product: CASSLVRTGATEAFF.

This clone was counted only a few times. The V and J genes are TRBV10-2 and TRBJ2-3; 7 nucleotides match TRBD2. This CDR3 is built from 16 residues. The trim removed 4 bases at V and 3 bases at J, leaving 10 bases unmatched. The germline CDR1 and CDR2 sequences are WSHSY and SAAADI. CDR3 coding DNA: TGCGCCAGCAGTGGCTTGCCGGGGAGGGGAACAGATACGCAGTATTTT. Residues: CASSGLPGRGTDTQYF.

This clone showed up just once. The gene calls are TRBV30 and TRBJ2-5; no clear D gene. The ends were cut back, 0 bases at V and 5 bases at J, with 10 bases in the middle. The CDR3 is 13 amino acids. Germline V gene lookup returns CDR1 GTSNPN and CDR2 SVGIG (reference sequence). The CDR3, as DNA: TGTGCCTGGAGTGTTCAGGTTATGGAGACCCAGTACTTC. This translates into CAWSVQVMETQYF.

Here the CDR3 reads CASSSSTSIGTGELFF. DNA of the CDR3: TGTGCCAGCAGCTCCTCGACTAGCATCGGCACCGGGGAGCTGTTTTTT. V and J are TRBV4-2 and TRBJ2-2, with 7 bases lining up with TRBD2. This CDR3 comprises 16 residues. J lost 4 bases, V lost 5 bases, and 10 bases had no gene match. The V gene's germline CDR1 is LGHNA and CDR2 YNFKEQ.

The chain uses TRBV29-1 and TRBJ1-1; TRBD1 is a possible D gene (6 bases). This CDR3 is built from 13 residues. V shed 6 bases and J shed 1 base, with 12 bases lying between them. CDR1 and CDR2 (germline): SQVTM, ANQGSEA. This chain's CDR3 is CSVVGGQNTEAFF. The CDR3 nucleotides read TGCAGCGTAGTTGGGGGGCAGAACACTGAAGCTTTCTTT.

This chain links TRBV19 with TRBJ2-2, with 7 bases fitting TRBD2. The CDR3 has 15 amino acids. CDR1 and CDR2 from the germline V gene are LNHDA and SQIVND (reference sequence). Trimming took 7 bases from V and 3 from J; bases not matched to a gene: 8. CDR3 residues: CASTIGRGDTGELFF. CDR3 bases: TGTGCCAGTACCATAGGGAGGGGTGACACCGGGGAGCTGTTTTTT.

The chain carries TRBV5-6 and TRBJ2-1, with 11 bases fitting TRBD2. Germline trimming cut 0 bases from V and 3 bases from J; bases unmatched to any gene: 2. The CDR3 totals 16 residues. CDR1 is SGHDT, CDR2 YYEEEE, per germline. The CDR3 protein is CASSLGLAGRYNEQFF. The CDR3 DNA is TGTGCCAGCAGCTTGGGACTAGCGGGACGCTACAATGAGCAGTTCTTC.

This chain uses TRBV19 with TRBJ2-7, with a weak D call TRBD1 (6 bases). The V and J ends lost 4 bases and 3 bases respectively, with 13 bases between them. CDR1 is LNHDA and CDR2 is SQIVND in the germline V gene (reference sequence). The CDR3 runs 14 residues. CDR3 in DNA: TGTGCCAGTAGTACCATGACAGGTATCTACGAGCAGTACTTC. Translation: CASSTMTGIYEQYF.

The rearrangement joins TRBV6-5 to TRBJ1-5; 7 nucleotides line up with TRBD1. The CDR3 is 15 amino acids. The V gene's germline CDR1 is MNHEY and CDR2 SVGAGI. Trimming took 6 bases from V and 2 from J; bases not matched to a gene: 7. In nucleotides, the CDR3 is TGTGCCAGCAGGCTGACAGGGTCGGGCAATCAGCCCCAGCATTTT. Its protein is CASRLTGSGNQPQHF.